The T cell receptor beta chain described here comes from a study of cytomegalovirus exposure and HLA in healthy donors. Amplification used 60 Vbeta primers and 13 Jbeta primers. Assay used: immunoSEQ multiplex PCR; TCRdb lists only in-frame clones, some missing. The repertoire has under 60,000 clones, roughly 77% of them found once; the top ten carry approximately 3.5%. Points on this clone: Its antigen is unknown.

Samples came from healthy bone marrow donors. The CDR3 sequence is 18 residues long. V gave up 2 bases and J gave up 1 base, with 21 bases separating them. The V gene's germline CDR1 is SGHRS and CDR2 YFSETQ. Regarding the study as a whole: A later analysis showed HLA-associated TCR beta chains outstripping equally common others in clonal expansion.

Sample: PBMCs. The chain has TRBV5-1 and TRBJ1-1; D remains unclear. The sequence was obtained from a woman in her forties in good health and CMV-seropositive. The CDR3 here is CASSFRPAGETRNTEAFF. The CDR3 nucleotides read TGCGCCAGCAGCTTTAGGCCCGCCGGGGAGACGAGGAACACTGAAGCTTTCTTT.